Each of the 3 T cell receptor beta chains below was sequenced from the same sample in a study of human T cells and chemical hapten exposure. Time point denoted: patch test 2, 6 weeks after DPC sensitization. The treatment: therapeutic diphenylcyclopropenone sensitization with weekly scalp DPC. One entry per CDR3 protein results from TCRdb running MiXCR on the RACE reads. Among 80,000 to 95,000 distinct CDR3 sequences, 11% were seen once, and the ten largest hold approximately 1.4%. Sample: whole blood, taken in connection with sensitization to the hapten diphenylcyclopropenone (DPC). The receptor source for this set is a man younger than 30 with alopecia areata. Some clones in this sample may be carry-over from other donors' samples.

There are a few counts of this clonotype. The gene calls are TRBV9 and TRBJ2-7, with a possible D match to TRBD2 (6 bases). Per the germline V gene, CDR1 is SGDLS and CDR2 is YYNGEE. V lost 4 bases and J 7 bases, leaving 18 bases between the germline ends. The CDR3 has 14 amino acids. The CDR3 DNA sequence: TGTGCCAGCAGCCGAGGTGCGGCAGGGACTGAGCAGTACTTC. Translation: CASSRGAAGTEQYF. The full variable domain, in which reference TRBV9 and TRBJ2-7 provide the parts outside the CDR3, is DSGVTQTPKHLITATGQRVTLRCSPRSGDLSVYWYQQSLDQGLQFLIQYYNGEERAKGNILERFSAQQFPDLHSELNLSSLELGDSALYFCASSRGAAGTEQYFGPGTRLTVT.

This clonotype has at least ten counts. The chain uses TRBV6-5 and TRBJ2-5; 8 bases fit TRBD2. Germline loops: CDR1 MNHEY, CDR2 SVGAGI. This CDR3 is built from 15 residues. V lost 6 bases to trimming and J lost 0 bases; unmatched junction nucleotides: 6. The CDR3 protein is CASRPKRGYQETQYF. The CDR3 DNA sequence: TGTGCCAGCAGGCCAAAGCGGGGGTACCAAGAGACCCAGTACTTC.

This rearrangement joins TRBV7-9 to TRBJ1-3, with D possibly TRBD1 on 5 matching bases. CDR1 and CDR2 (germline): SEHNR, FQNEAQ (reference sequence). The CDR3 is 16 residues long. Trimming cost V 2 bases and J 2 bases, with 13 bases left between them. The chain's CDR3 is CASSLSGGETGNTIYF. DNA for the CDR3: TGTGCCAGCAGCTTATCTGGGGGAGAGACTGGAAACACCATATATTTT.